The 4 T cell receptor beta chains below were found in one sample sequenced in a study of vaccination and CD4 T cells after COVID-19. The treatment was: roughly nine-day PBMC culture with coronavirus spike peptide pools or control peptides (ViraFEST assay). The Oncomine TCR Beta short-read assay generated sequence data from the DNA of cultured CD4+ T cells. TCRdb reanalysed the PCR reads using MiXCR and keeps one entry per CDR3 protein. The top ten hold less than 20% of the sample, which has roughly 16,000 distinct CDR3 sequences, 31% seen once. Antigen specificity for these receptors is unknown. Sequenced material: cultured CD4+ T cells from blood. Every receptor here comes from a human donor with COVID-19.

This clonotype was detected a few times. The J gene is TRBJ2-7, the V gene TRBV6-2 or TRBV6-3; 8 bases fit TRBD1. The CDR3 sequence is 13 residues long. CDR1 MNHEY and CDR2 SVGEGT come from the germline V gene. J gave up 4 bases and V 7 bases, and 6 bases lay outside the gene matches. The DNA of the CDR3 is TGTGCCAGCACCACAGGACAGGGTTACGAGCAGTACTTC. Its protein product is CASTTGQGYEQYF.

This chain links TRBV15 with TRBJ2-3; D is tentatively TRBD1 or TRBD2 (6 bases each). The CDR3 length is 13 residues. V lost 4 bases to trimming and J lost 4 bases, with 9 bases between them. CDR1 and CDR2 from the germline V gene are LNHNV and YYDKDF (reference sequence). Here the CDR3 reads CATSKGGSDTQYF. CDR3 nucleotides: TGTGCCACCAGCAAGGGGGGCTCAGATACGCAGTATTTT.

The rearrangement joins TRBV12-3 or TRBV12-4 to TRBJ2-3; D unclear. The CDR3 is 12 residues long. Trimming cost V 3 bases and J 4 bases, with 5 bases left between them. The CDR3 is CASSFVPDTQYF. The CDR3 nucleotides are TGTGCCAGCAGTTTTGTCCCAGATACGCAGTATTTT.

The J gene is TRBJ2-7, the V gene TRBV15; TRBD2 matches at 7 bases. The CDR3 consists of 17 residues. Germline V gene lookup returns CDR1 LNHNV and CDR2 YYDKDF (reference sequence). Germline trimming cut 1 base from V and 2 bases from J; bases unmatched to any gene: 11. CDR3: CATSRGPVAGSTYEQYF. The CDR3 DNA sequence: TGTGCCACCAGCAGAGGCCCAGTAGCGGGCTCAACCTACGAGCAGTACTTC.